What follows are 18 T cell receptor beta chains derived from one specimen sequenced in a study of T cell repertoires in cytomegalovirus infection. In TCRdb, the reads were re-called with MiXCR into one record per CDR3 protein. The table includes 150,000 to 200,000 distinct CDR3 sequences, 20% to 25% detected once. These receptors' targets are unknown. The specimen was CD8+ T cells from cultured PBMCs, collected from culture after CMV antigen stimulation. The receptors were gathered from a human donor in good health (CMV status not recorded). Some clones in this sample may be carry-over from other donors' samples.

This clonotype showed up just a few times. The V call is TRBV7-9, the J call TRBJ2-3; D unresolved. Trimming took 5 bases from V and 0 from J, leaving 15 bases between them. The CDR3 has 16 residues. Germline-derived CDR1 and CDR2 are SEHNR and FQNEAQ (reference sequence). CDR3 in amino acids: CASSAPAGPSTDTQYF. Written as DNA, the CDR3 is TGTGCCAGCAGCGCCCCGGCCGGGCCTAGCACAGATACGCAGTATTTT.

In its sample, this clonotype was seen a few times. This chain joins TRBV12-3 or TRBV12-4 and TRBJ1-1, with D possibly matching TRBD1 (5 bases). The CDR3 is made up of 14 amino acids. The germline V and J ends were trimmed by 5 bases and 3 bases, with 13 bases remaining between them. CDR3 in amino acids: CASSLRVGYTEAFF. As DNA, the CDR3 is TGTGCCAGCAGTCTCAGGGTAGGGTACACTGAAGCTTTCTTT.

This clonotype has just a few counts. The gene calls are TRBV6-5 and TRBJ2-1; D could derive from TRBD1 or TRBD2 (5 bases each). Trimming pared 0 bases from V and 6 bases from J, leaving 9 bases between. This CDR3 is built from 14 residues. Germline assignment: CDR1 MNHEY and CDR2 SVGAGI. CDR3 nucleotides: TGTGCCAGCAGTTACTCACAGGACTCCAATGAGCAGTTCTTC. This codes for CASSYSQDSNEQFF.

V and J are TRBV29-1 and TRBJ2-7; D uncertain. CDR3 size: 12 residues. Germline CDR1 reads SQVTM; CDR2 reads ANQGSEA. Trimming shortened V by 1 base and J by 4 bases, and 8 bases separated the two germline ends. The CDR3 is CSVEGPNYEQYF. The CDR3 DNA follows: TGCAGCGTTGAAGGACCCAATTACGAGCAGTACTTC.

Ten or more counts support this clonotype. V gene TRBV7-9 combines with J gene TRBJ2-5; D tentatively fits TRBD1 or TRBD2 (5 bases each). The CDR3 totals 15 residues. Trimming took off 3 bases at V and 0 bases at J, with 11 bases between the two ends. Germline V lookup: CDR1 SEHNR, CDR2 FQNEAQ (reference sequence). In nucleotides, the CDR3 is TGTGCCAGCAGCTTCGTGGGGGACCACCAAGAGACCCAGTACTTC. This codes for CASSFVGDHQETQYF.

The chain combines TRBV2 with TRBJ2-1, with a weak D call TRBD1 (6 bases). Per the germline V gene, CDR1 is SNHLY and CDR2 is FYNNEI. The CDR3 totals 14 residues. V lost 7 bases to trimming and J lost 10 bases, with 20 bases between them. The DNA of the CDR3 is TGTGCCAGCATCGGCAGGGGCGCGCCGGCGGAGCAGTTCTTC. This codes for CASIGRGAPAEQFF.

This clonotype turned up a few times. CDR3 DNA: TGCGCCAGCAGCCAAGATAATTCCATAATCTATGGCTACACCTTC. It translates to CASSQDNSIIYGYTF. V and J are TRBV4-1 and TRBJ1-2; D ambiguous. The CDR3 extends over 15 amino acids. CDR1 and CDR2 (germline): MGHRA, YSYEKL. Trimming stripped 0 bases from V and 4 bases from J, with 12 bases between.

The chain joins TRBV12-3 or TRBV12-4 to TRBJ2-3; D is unclear. CDR3 length: 11 amino acids. V dropped 11 bases and J dropped 7 bases, with 13 bases sitting between them. This CDR3 is CASQSPHTQYF. As DNA, the CDR3 is TGTGCCTCCCAGAGCCCGCATACGCAGTATTTT.

As for this clonotype: Because it lacks the conserved phenylalanine or tryptophan at the end, this CDR3 is likely a read error. V and J are TRBV6-2 or TRBV6-3 and TRBJ2-1, with no clear D. Trimming shortened V by 5 bases and J by 6 bases, and 14 bases separated the two germline ends. CDR3 length: 14 residues. In germline, CDR1 is MNHEY, CDR2 SVGEGT. CDR3 amino acids: CASSPLPLSNEQFV. CDR3 coding DNA: TGTGCCAGCAGTCCCCTCCCACTCAGCAATGAGCAGTTCGTC.

The chain couples TRBV7-9 to TRBJ2-7, with D tentatively TRBD1 or TRBD2 (6 bases each). The germline gives CDR1 SEHNR, CDR2 FQNEAQ (reference sequence). The CDR3 sequence is 14 residues long. Trimming pared 6 bases from V and 5 bases from J, leaving 17 bases between. The CDR3 nucleotides read TGTGCCAGCAGTCCCGTGTCGGGGGCCAACGAGCAGTACTTC. Protein product: CASSPVSGANEQYF.

This clonotype was seen a handful of times. V is TRBV27 and J is TRBJ1-5; 7 bases agree with TRBD1. V lost 6 bases, J lost 0 bases, and 8 bases stayed unmatched. Germline V gene lookup returns CDR1 MNHEY and CDR2 SMNVEV (reference sequence). The CDR3 spans 16 residues. CDR3 coding DNA: TGTGCCAGCAGCAAAGGGACAGCATATAGCAATCAGCCCCAGCATTTT. Protein: CASSKGTAYSNQPQHF.

The genes are TRBV20-1 and TRBJ2-3; D gene unclear. The CDR3 runs 14 residues. V lost 1 base and J lost 3, with 11 bases in between. Per the germline V gene, CDR1 is DFQATT and CDR2 is SNEGSKA (reference sequence). CDR3 DNA: TGCAGTGCTAGAGGAAAGATGAGGACAGATACGCAGTATTTT. It specifies CSARGKMRTDTQYF.

This clonotype showed up just a few times. This chain joins TRBV11-2 and TRBJ2-3, with a weak D call TRBD1 (5 bases). The CDR3 extends over 15 amino acids. Germline V gene lookup returns CDR1 SGHAT and CDR2 FQNNGV. Deletions cut 5 bases from V and 1 base from J, with 13 bases between. The CDR3 coding sequence is TGTGCCAGCAGCCCCCGGCAGGGCGGCACAGATACGCAGTATTTT. This gives the protein CASSPRQGGTDTQYF. The full variable domain, its missing parts supplied by reference TRBV11-2 and TRBJ2-3, is EAGVAQSPRYKIIEKRQSVAFWCNPISGHATLYWYQQILGQGPKLLIQFQNNGVVDDSQLPKDRFSAERLKGVDSTLKIQPAKLEDSAVYLCASSPRQGGTDTQYFGPGTRLTVL.

V is TRBV27 and J is TRBJ1-6; D is perhaps TRBD1 (5 bases). There are 13 residues in the CDR3. CDR1 MNHEY and CDR2 SMNVEV come from the germline V gene (reference sequence). The V and J ends lost 3 bases and 8 bases respectively, with 8 bases between them. The CDR3 spells CASSLGPDSPLHF. CDR3 coding DNA: TGTGCCAGCAGTTTGGGACCTGATTCACCCCTCCACTTT.

The chain is built from TRBV7-8 and TRBJ1-2; D is perhaps TRBD1 (5 bases). The CDR3 is made up of 13 amino acids. Trimming removed 8 bases at V and 4 bases at J, with 14 bases between. Germline values: CDR1 SGHVS, CDR2 FQNEAQ. The CDR3 loop reads CASLGGVGYGYTF. As DNA, the CDR3 is TGTGCCAGCCTCGGAGGGGTCGGCTATGGCTACACCTTC.

This clonotype was detected a few times. The gene calls are TRBV12-5 and TRBJ2-7; D is perhaps TRBD1 or TRBD2 (6 bases each). Looked up from germline, CDR1 is LGHNT and CDR2 is FRNRAP. Between the trimmed V and J ends, which lost 5 bases and 5 bases, there was a span of 13 bases. There are 13 residues in the CDR3. This CDR3 reads CASGPHGGDEQYF. DNA for the CDR3: TGTGCTAGTGGTCCCCACGGGGGCGACGAGCAGTACTTC.

This chain links TRBV7-9 with TRBJ2-7; 7 bases are shared with TRBD1. With 5 bases clipped from V and 2 bases from J, the junction kept 12 bases outside the gene matches. Germline V gene sequence: CDR1 SEHNR, CDR2 FQNEAQ (reference sequence). The CDR3 consists of 16 residues. The CDR3 reads CASSLVRTGRAYEQYF. CDR3 coding DNA: TGTGCCAGCAGCCTTGTAAGGACAGGAAGGGCCTACGAGCAGTACTTC.

This clonotype was counted a few times. The chain carries TRBV11-2 and TRBJ2-1; no definite D call. Germline CDR1 SGHAT, CDR2 FQNNGV. This CDR3 spans 15 amino acids. Trimming removed 3 bases at V and 0 bases at J, with 9 bases between. The CDR3 DNA reads TGTGCCAGCAGCTTGGATCCCAGCTCCTACAATGAGCAGTTCTTC. It translates to CASSLDPSSYNEQFF.